This T cell receptor (beta chain) emerged from a study of blood T cell repertoires in COVID-19. Study-wide background: Donors in the United States, Italy and Spain gave samples during acute or convalescent COVID-19. T cells, B-cell-depleted T cells, or PBMCs provided the cDNA or gDNA that served as material.

Germline trimming cut 5 bases from V and 0 bases from J; bases unmatched to any gene: 12. The V gene's germline CDR1 is SEHNR and CDR2 FQNEAQ (reference sequence). The CDR3 runs to 17 residues. Methods used by the authors: Researchers report that nucleated cell counts were estimated from reference gene primer amplification. Method: immunoSEQ multiplex PCR; TCRdb's copy keeps in-frame clones and lacks some. V, J and clone size derive from that table, while D and trimming were established from the DNA sequence. Here the sample spans around 46,000 clones, 80% to 90% being singletons. This clone was counted a few times.

The chain recombines TRBV7-9 with TRBJ2-7; 8 bases align to TRBD2. This TCR came from a human donor in a cohort sampled during active COVID-19. The donor label of this sample is uncertain. Sequenced material: peripheral blood. The CDR3 DNA reads TGTGCCAGCAGCCTTAGGGGGGAGCGGGGGAGCTCCTACGAGCAGTACTTC. Translating gives CASSLRGERGSSYEQYF.